One TCR beta chain is described in this entry. Its cognate antigen is unknown. The sample belongs to a study of cytomegalovirus exposure and HLA in healthy donors. Study information: One earlier analysis, a look at 150 million to 200 million T cells, found about 100 million unique TCR beta sequences.

The CDR3 runs to 14 residues. Losses at the gene ends were 4 bases for V and 4 bases for J; bases not matched to a gene: 5. Per germline, CDR1 SEHNR and CDR2 FQNEAQ (reference sequence). Findings of the study overall: Usually a TCR sequence was rare, but some public TCRs were found in many donors. A link between a missense DCLRE1C variant and TCR beta V- and J-gene trimming emerged from a later analysis. In a later analysis, parvovirus B19, influenza, CMV and Epstein-Barr virus appeared linked to several top co-occurrence clusters.

60 Vbeta and 13 Jbeta primers were used in PCR. Clones were sequenced by immunoSEQ multiplex PCR, and TCRdb holds only the in-frame ones, with some missing. The data hold just over 65,000 clones, with over 75% observed a single time. The material sequenced was PBMCs. The sequence came from a human donor in good health. V usage is TRBV7-9 and J usage is TRBJ2-5; 8 nucleotides align to TRBD2. The DNA for the CDR3 is TGTGCCAGCAGCTCCGGACTAGCAGGAGAGACCCAGTACTTC. It is translated as CASSSGLAGETQYF. Drawing the rest from reference TRBV7-9 and TRBJ2-5, the complete variable domain is DTGVSQNPRHKITKRGQNVTFRCDPISEHNRLYWYRQTLGQGPEFLTYFQNEAQLEKSRLLSDRFSAERPKGSFSTLEIQRTEQGDSAMYLCASSSGLAGETQYFGPGTRLLVL.